This T cell receptor beta chain was identified in a study of T cells after yellow fever vaccination. General study results and limits: The booster saw the reappearance of most primary-vaccination clones (96% CD4, 80% to 90% CD8). The secondary response peaked faster, at day 5 versus 15, but was weaker.

This clonotype was seen a handful of times. The antigen remains unidentified. Germline V gene lookup returns CDR1 LGHNT and CDR2 FRNRAP. V shed 4 bases, J shed 9 bases, and the junction held 2 bases outside the gene matches. CDR3 length equals 13 residues. TCRdb used MiXCR to reprocess the 5' RACE reads, holding one entry per CDR3 protein. Of 68,000 or so distinct CDR3 sequences listed, around 7% are singletons. V usage is TRBV12-5 and J usage is TRBJ2-1, with TRBD1 identical over 11 bases. Sequencing used CD8+ T cells sorted from PBMCs, obtained about 49 days after the first yellow fever vaccination. This sequence was found in a man aged 18 to 29 who received the YFV17D yellow fever vaccine. DNA for the CDR3: TGTGCTAGTGGTTGGACAGGGGGCGGTGAGCAGTTCTTC. This translates into CASGWTGGGEQFF.